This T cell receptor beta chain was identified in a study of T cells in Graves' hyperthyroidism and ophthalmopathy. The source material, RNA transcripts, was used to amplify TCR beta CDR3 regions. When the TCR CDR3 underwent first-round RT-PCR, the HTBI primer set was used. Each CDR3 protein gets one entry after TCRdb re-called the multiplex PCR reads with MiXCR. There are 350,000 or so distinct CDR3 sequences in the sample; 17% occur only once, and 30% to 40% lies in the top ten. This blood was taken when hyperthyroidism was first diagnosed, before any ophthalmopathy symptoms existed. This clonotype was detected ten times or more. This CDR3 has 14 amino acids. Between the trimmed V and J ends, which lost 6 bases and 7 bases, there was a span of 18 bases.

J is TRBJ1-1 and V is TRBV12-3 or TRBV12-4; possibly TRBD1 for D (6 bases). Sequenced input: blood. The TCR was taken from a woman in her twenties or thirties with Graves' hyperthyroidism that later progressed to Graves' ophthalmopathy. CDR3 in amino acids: CASSPLGGNSEAFF. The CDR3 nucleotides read TGTGCCAGCAGCCCCCTAGGGGGTAATAGTGAAGCTTTCTTT.